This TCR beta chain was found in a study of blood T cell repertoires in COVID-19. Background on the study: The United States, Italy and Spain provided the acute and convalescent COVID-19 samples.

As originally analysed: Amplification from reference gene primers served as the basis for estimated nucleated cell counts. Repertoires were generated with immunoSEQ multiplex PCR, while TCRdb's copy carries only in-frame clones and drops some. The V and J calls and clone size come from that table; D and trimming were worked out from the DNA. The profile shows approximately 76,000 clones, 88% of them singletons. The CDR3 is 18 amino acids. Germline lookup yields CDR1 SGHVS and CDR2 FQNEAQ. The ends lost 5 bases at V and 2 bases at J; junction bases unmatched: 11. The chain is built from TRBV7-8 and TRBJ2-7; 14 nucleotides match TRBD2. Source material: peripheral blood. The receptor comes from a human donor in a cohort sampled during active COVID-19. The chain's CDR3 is CASSPHRLAGGPTYEQYF. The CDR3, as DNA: TGTGCCAGCAGCCCCCACCGACTAGCGGGGGGGCCAACCTACGAGCAGTACTTC.